The 10 T cell receptor beta chains listed next were all sequenced from one sample in a study of TIL therapy for anti-PD-1-resistant metastatic lung cancer. The immunoSEQ assay was v3. Repertoires were generated with immunoSEQ multiplex PCR, while TCRdb's copy carries only in-frame clones and drops some. In the table there are 18,000 or so clones, about 80% of which are singletons. As for time point: pre-treatment sample, taken before nivolumab and TIL therapy. Sequenced material: blood, taken at baseline. The origin of the receptors is a person aged 25 to 80 with non-small cell lung cancer.

The chain is built from TRBV5-6 and TRBJ1-3; D is unresolved. The V gene's germline CDR1 is SGHDT and CDR2 YYEEEE. This CDR3 is 13 amino acids long. Deletions cut 7 bases from V and 1 base from J, with 9 bases between. CDR3 loop: CASSLWSGNTIYF. CDR3 nucleotide sequence: TGTGCCAGCTCCCTGTGGTCTGGAAACACCATATATTTT.

The chain combines TRBV28 with TRBJ1-2, with 9 positions matching TRBD1. The germline CDR1 and CDR2 sequences are MDHEN and SYDVKM. The CDR3 has 16 residues. Unmatched junction bases numbered 10, after V lost 1 base and J lost 7 bases. This CDR3 reads CASSLSGQGLLGGYTF. CDR3 nucleotide sequence: TGTGCCAGCAGTTTATCGGGACAGGGCCTTTTGGGTGGCTACACCTTC.

The rearrangement joins TRBV5-1 to TRBJ1-1; perhaps TRBD1 as D (6 bases). V was cut by 0 bases and J by 4 bases, with 7 bases left in between. Looked up from germline, CDR1 is SGHRS and CDR2 is YFSETQ. CDR3 length: 13 residues. The CDR3 protein is CASSLEGGTEAFF. The CDR3 DNA sequence: TGCGCCAGCAGCTTGGAAGGGGGCACTGAAGCTTTCTTT. The full variable domain, completed using reference TRBV5-1 and TRBJ1-1, is KAGVTQTPRYLIKTRGQQVTLSCSPISGHRSVSWYQQTPGQGLQFLFEYFSETQRNKGNFPGRFSGRQFSNSRSEMNVSTLELGDSALYLCASSLEGGTEAFFGQGTRLTVV.

The chain is built from TRBV9 and TRBJ1-4; 10 nucleotides align to TRBD1. The germline CDR1 and CDR2 sequences are SGDLS and YYNGEE. V shed 3 bases, J shed 3 bases, and the junction held 5 bases outside the gene matches. The CDR3 has 16 residues. CDR3 protein: CASSGETGGPNEKLFF. CDR3 in DNA: TGTGCCAGCAGCGGAGAGACAGGGGGCCCTAATGAAAAACTGTTTTTT.

V is TRBV28 and J is TRBJ1-2; TRBD1 agrees at 9 bases. Trimming cost V 4 bases and J 7 bases; bases outside gene matches: 4. CDR1 is MDHEN and CDR2 is SYDVKM in the germline V gene. The CDR3 runs 13 residues. CDR3 in DNA: TGTGCCAGCAGTTCACAGGGGGCGCGTGGCTACACCTTC. This gives the protein CASSSQGARGYTF.

The gene calls are TRBV28 and TRBJ2-7, with D hard to call. Trimming cost V 3 bases and J 7 bases, with 7 bases left between them. Germline loops: CDR1 MDHEN, CDR2 SYDVKM. The CDR3 runs to 11 residues. In nucleotides, the CDR3 is TGTGCCAGCAGTTTTTTGAAAGAGCAGTACTTC. Amino acids: CASSFLKEQYF. The full variable domain, completed using reference TRBV28 and TRBJ2-7, is DVKVTQSSRYLVKRTGEKVFLECVQDMDHENMFWYRQDPGLGLRLIYFSYDVKMKEKGDIPEGYSVSREKKERFSLILESASTNQTSMYLCASSFLKEQYFGPGTRLTVT.

The rearrangement links TRBV28 to TRBJ2-3; TRBD1 matches 9 bases. Trimming cost V 6 bases and J 6 bases; bases outside gene matches: 7. Germline lookup yields CDR1 MDHEN and CDR2 SYDVKM. The CDR3 is 14 amino acids. The CDR3 spells CASRKQGAGDTQYF. CDR3 bases: TGTGCCAGCAGGAAACAGGGGGCAGGGGATACGCAGTATTTT.

This clone was seen only a few times. This chain connects TRBV7-8 to TRBJ2-7; D not resolved. Germline V gives CDR1 SGHVS, CDR2 FQNEAQ. V dropped 5 bases and J dropped 3 bases, with 14 bases sitting between them. The CDR3 consists of 14 residues. The CDR3 DNA follows: TGTGCCAGCAGCCTCGCAGGACCCGTCTACGAGCAGTACTTC. Its translation is CASSLAGPVYEQYF.

This clone was seen just once. This chain joins TRBV7-3 and TRBJ2-1; possible D gene TRBD2, 5 bases. Trimming left V 1 base short and J 10 bases short, with 11 bases between. The CDR3 runs to 13 residues. Per the germline V gene, CDR1 is SGHTA and CDR2 is FQGTGA. CDR3 sequence: CASSLSLTGEQFF. The CDR3 nucleotides are TGTGCCAGCAGCTTAAGCCTCACGGGGGAGCAGTTCTTC.

The V and J genes are TRBV2 and TRBJ2-3, with a weak D call TRBD2 (6 bases). The ends were cut back, 5 bases at V and 7 bases at J, with 10 bases in the middle. CDR1 is SNHLY and CDR2 is FYNNEI in the germline V gene. This CDR3 comprises 12 residues. CDR3 region: CASSRDSHTQYF. The CDR3 nucleotides read TGTGCCAGCAGTAGGGACTCCCATACGCAGTATTTT.